This T cell receptor beta chain appears in the sequencing data of a study of lymphopenia after photon versus proton radiotherapy. Notes on this clone: What it recognizes is unknown.

Germline V gene data show CDR1 as SGHTA and CDR2 as FQGNSA. Trimming left V 1 base short and J 0 bases short, with 13 bases between. This CDR3 is built from 18 residues. Here immunoSEQ multiplex PCR was the method, and the copy in TCRdb shows in-frame clones only, minus some. The sample lists more than 70,000 clones; about 83% were seen once. General observations from the study: After lymphocyte nadir, photon-treated repertoires showed oligoclonal expansion, especially CD8+ Temra.

The sequenced sample was peripheral blood, obtained from a patient treated with proton-based radiotherapy. This sequence originates from a man between 60 and 70 years old with pancreatic cancer. The V gene is TRBV7-2, the J gene TRBJ2-6; D is ambiguous. The CDR3 loop reads CASSLGMVTLSGANVLTF. The CDR3 DNA reads as TGTGCCAGCAGCTTAGGTATGGTGACCCTCTCTGGGGCCAACGTCCTGACTTTC.